These 26 T cell receptor beta chains share one sample of origin, sequenced in a study of T cell repertoires in cytomegalovirus infection. TCRdb called the reads again in MiXCR, with one record for every CDR3 protein. This sample has around 270,000 distinct CDR3 sequences, with roughly 9.1% found just once. The specimen sequenced was PBMCs. The receptors come from a human donor in good health (CMV status not recorded). Some clones in this sample may be carry-over from other donors' samples.

Many counts were recorded for this clonotype. The chain combines TRBV7-2 with TRBJ2-1, with D tentatively TRBD1 or TRBD2 (6 bases each). CDR1 and CDR2 from the germline V gene are SGHTA and FQGNSA. CDR3 length equals 16 residues. V dropped 8 bases and J dropped 6 bases, with 23 bases sitting between them. As DNA, the CDR3 is TGTGCCAGCTTTTTTTCGGGGGCCCGGGCGGTCAATGAGCAGTTCTTC. Translation gives CASFFSGARAVNEQFF.

This clonotype was seen at least ten times. The chain combines TRBV7-3 with TRBJ2-2, with 8 positions matching TRBD1. The germline CDR1 and CDR2 sequences are SGHTA and FQGTGA. V was clipped by 5 bases and J by 0 bases; unmatched bases: 17. The CDR3 consists of 20 residues. Here the CDR3 DNA reads TGTGCCAGCAGCACCCCTGCTGGGAATACAGGGGGGCCGAACACCGGGGAGCTGTTTTTT. Translation: CASSTPAGNTGGPNTGELFF.

This clonotype was picked up a small number of times. The chain links TRBV6-5 to TRBJ1-6; the D is unclear. There are 15 residues in the CDR3. V was cut by 5 bases and J by 7 bases, with 15 bases left in between. Germline-derived CDR1 and CDR2 are MNHEY and SVGAGI. CDR3 bases: TGTGCCAGCAGTCCCCGCGAGGTTTCAAATTCACCCCTCCACTTT. As protein: CASSPREVSNSPLHF.

This clonotype was picked up a small number of times. This sequence joins TRBV25-1 and TRBJ1-4, with TRBD1 matching over 7 bases. CDR1 and CDR2 from the germline V gene are MGHDK and SYGVNS. The CDR3 totals 15 residues. After removal of 10 bases from V and 0 bases from J, the junction contained 8 bases not matched to a gene. CDR3: CATRGTPPTNEKLFF. The DNA for the CDR3 is TGTGCCACCAGGGGGACACCTCCAACTAATGAAAAACTGTTTTTT.

This clonotype was observed a handful of times. The CDR3 region is CASSSGERASDTQYF. The CDR3 DNA is TGCGCCAGCAGCTCCGGGGAGCGGGCCTCAGATACGCAGTATTTT. V and J are TRBV4-3 and TRBJ2-3; TRBD2 might be the D (6 bases). CDR1 and CDR2 (germline): LGHNA, YSLEER. The CDR3 totals 15 residues. The V and J ends lost 5 bases and 4 bases respectively, with 16 bases between them.

This clonotype was counted at least ten times. This rearrangement joins TRBV12-3 or TRBV12-4 to TRBJ1-5; D gene unclear. V was pared by 4 bases and J by 6 bases, with 10 bases between. The length of the CDR3 is 13 residues. Written as DNA, the CDR3 is TGTGCCAGCAGTTCTGTAATAGGTCAGCCCCAGCATTTT. Protein: CASSSVIGQPQHF.

This clonotype was recorded at least ten times. V is TRBV4-3 and J is TRBJ2-1, with D uncertain. CDR1 and CDR2 from the germline V gene are LGHNA and YSLEER. V gave up 0 bases and J gave up 10 bases, with 10 bases separating them. CDR3 size: 13 residues. CDR3 loop: CASSQEPRTEQFF. For the CDR3, the DNA is TGCGCCAGCAGCCAAGAACCGAGAACGGAGCAGTTCTTC.

This clonotype was counted at least ten times. The chain joins TRBV11-2 to TRBJ1-2; tentatively, D is TRBD1 (5 bases). CDR1 is SGHAT, CDR2 FQNNGV, per germline. Trimming removed 4 bases from V and 3 bases from J, with 15 bases in between. This CDR3 contains 15 residues. CDR3 DNA: TGTGCCAGCAGCTACCGAGGAGGGGCCGACTATGGCTACACCTTC. Translating gives CASSYRGGADYGYTF.

This clonotype was picked up many times. The chain uses TRBV6-2 or TRBV6-3 and TRBJ1-4; D uncertain. Germline lookup yields CDR1 MNHEY and CDR2 SVGEGT. CDR3 length equals 15 residues. V lost 0 bases, J lost 8 bases, and 13 bases lay in between. The CDR3 is CASSYSMPQTEKLFF. In nucleotides, the CDR3 is TGTGCCAGCAGTTACTCGATGCCCCAGACCGAAAAACTGTTTTTT.

This rearrangement joins TRBV19 to TRBJ1-5; 7 nucleotides match TRBD1. CDR3 size: 14 residues. The J segment lost 11 bases and the V segment lost 7 bases, leaving 14 bases of the junction unmatched. Germline CDR1 and CDR2: LNHDA and SQIVND (reference sequence). The CDR3 DNA is TGTGCCAGTATGCGGGACAGCGTTTCCGGGGCCCAGCATTTT. Its protein product is CASMRDSVSGAQHF.

This clonotype has at least ten counts. The junction departs from germline at one end; a sequencing error may be responsible. The rearrangement uses TRBV7-2 and TRBJ2-7; 9 bases align to TRBD2. The CDR3 runs 14 residues. Germline-derived CDR1 and CDR2 are SGHTA and FQGNSA. The CDR3 spells CASSLGGLASGLNF. CDR3 in DNA: TGTGCCAGCAGCTTAGGGGGACTAGCATCCGGATTGAACTTC.

This clonotype appeared many times. The chain combines TRBV19 with TRBJ2-5; D gene unclear. The CDR3 spans 15 residues. V dropped 2 bases and J dropped 2 bases, with 12 bases sitting between them. Germline loops: CDR1 LNHDA, CDR2 SQIVND (reference sequence). Written as DNA, the CDR3 is TGTGCCAGTAGTATATTCGCAGGCGGACAAGAGACCCAGTACTTC. Amino acid sequence: CASSIFAGGQETQYF. The complete variable domain, with remaining parts taken from reference TRBV19 and TRBJ2-5, reads DGGITQSPKYLFRKEGQNVTLSCEQNLNHDAMYWYRQDPGQGLRLIYYSQIVNDFQKGDIAEGYSVSREKKESFPLTVTSAQKNPTAFYLCASSIFAGGQETQYFGPGTRLLVL.

This clonotype was detected many times. V gene TRBV12-3 or TRBV12-4 combines with J gene TRBJ2-1; tentative D call: TRBD2 (7 bases). The V and J ends lost 2 bases and 0 bases respectively, with 11 bases between them. The CDR3 is 16 amino acids. The CDR3 DNA follows: TGTGCCAGCAGTTTAAGGGGGGGACGCTCCTACAATGAGCAGTTCTTC. Translation gives CASSLRGGRSYNEQFF.

This clonotype was counted only a few times. A much larger clone differs by one base, so this may be a read error. This rearrangement joins TRBV7-8 to TRBJ1-2; a weak D match, TRBD1 (5 bases). The V and J ends lost 5 bases and 2 bases respectively, with 9 bases between them. Germline CDR1 is SGHVS and CDR2 is FQNEAQ. This CDR3 is built from 13 residues. Here the CDR3 reads CASSQGRNYGYTF. The CDR3 DNA reads as TGTGCCAGCAGCCAGGGACGGAACTATGGCTACACCTTC.

This clonotype was detected many times. This chain uses TRBV7-2 with TRBJ2-7; D is possibly TRBD1 (5 bases). The CDR3 consists of 13 residues. V lost 5 bases and J 6 bases, leaving 14 bases between the germline ends. In germline, CDR1 is SGHTA, CDR2 FQGNSA. The CDR3 bases are TGTGCCAGCAGCCTCAGGGATTTCCGCGAGCAGTACTTC. Its translation is CASSLRDFREQYF.

The chain is built from TRBV5-1 and TRBJ1-2; no reliable D call. The germline V and J ends were trimmed by 4 bases and 4 bases, with 8 bases remaining between them. The CDR3 is made up of 12 amino acids. Germline assignment: CDR1 SGHRS and CDR2 YFSETQ. CDR3 loop: CASSPESYGYTF. The CDR3 DNA reads as TGCGCCAGCAGCCCCGAGTCCTATGGCTACACCTTC.

In this sample, this clonotype turned up many times. This sequence joins TRBV7-3 and TRBJ2-3, with D tentatively TRBD2 (6 bases). Trimming removed 0 bases from V and 2 bases from J, with 21 bases in between. The germline CDR1 and CDR2 sequences are SGHTA and FQGTGA. This CDR3 spans 19 amino acids. In DNA, the CDR3 is TGTGCCAGCAGCTTAACCGGGACGGCGGGCGGGGCCAACACAGATACGCAGTATTTT. Protein product: CASSLTGTAGGANTDTQYF.

This clonotype was counted ten times or more. The chain has TRBV7-2 and TRBJ2-2; D not certain. Trimming cost V 4 bases and J 0 bases, with 9 bases left between them. Germline CDR1 reads SGHTA; CDR2 reads FQGNSA. CDR3 length equals 15 residues. The CDR3 spells CASSSALANTGELFF. Here the CDR3 DNA reads TGTGCCAGCAGCTCCGCCCTCGCGAACACCGGGGAGCTGTTTTTT.

This clonotype appeared many times. The J gene is TRBJ1-2, the V gene TRBV12-3 or TRBV12-4; TRBD1 agrees at 8 bases. Trimming removed 6 bases from V and 8 bases from J; junction bases left unmatched: 11. CDR3 length: 14 amino acids. The CDR3 loop reads CASRMDRAMGGYTF. In DNA form, the CDR3 reads TGTGCCAGCAGGATGGACAGGGCAATGGGAGGCTACACCTTC.

This clonotype was detected ten times or more. The rearrangement links TRBV7-9 to TRBJ2-6; perhaps D is TRBD1 or TRBD2 (5 bases each). V was trimmed by 5 bases and J by 4 bases, leaving 15 bases between them. The length of the CDR3 is 16 residues. The germline CDR1 and CDR2 sequences are SEHNR and FQNEAQ (reference sequence). CDR3 sequence reads: CASSPAKGTGANVLTF. The CDR3 DNA follows: TGTGCCAGCAGCCCCGCAAAAGGGACCGGGGCCAACGTCCTGACTTTC.

Here the CDR3 reads CASSLDRLGQFF. In DNA, the CDR3 is TGTGCCAGCAGCCTGGACCGGTTGGGGCAGTTCTTC. The chain couples TRBV7-2 to TRBJ2-1; D is unresolved. The V and J ends lost 5 bases and 12 bases respectively, with 14 bases between them. This CDR3 has 12 residues. Germline CDR1 SGHTA, CDR2 FQGNSA.

Comment on this clonotype: This may arise from a read error, as a much more abundant clone is one base away. This chain joins TRBV28 and TRBJ1-5, with TRBD1 matching over 9 bases. Germline V gene data show CDR1 as MDHEN and CDR2 as SYDVKM. The CDR3 consists of 15 residues. Written as DNA, the CDR3 is TGTGCCGGCAGTACGCAGACAGGGGGAAATCAGCCCCAGCATTTT. Protein: CAGSTQTGGNQPQHF. The whole variable domain, filled in from reference TRBV28 and TRBJ1-5, reads DVKVTQSSRYLVKRTGEKVFLECVQDMDHENMFWYRQDPGLGLRLIYFSYDVKMKEKGDIPEGYSVSREKKERFSLILESASTNQTSMYLCAGSTQTGGNQPQHFGDGTRLSIL.

This clonotype was seen ten or more times. The chain carries TRBV7-2 and TRBJ1-1; D is unresolved. This CDR3 region has 14 residues. Germline CDR1 and CDR2: SGHTA and FQGNSA. Trimming left V 1 base short and J 1 base short, with 7 bases between. Here the CDR3 DNA reads TGTGCCAGCAGCTTAGGGAAGGCGAACACTGAAGCTTTCTTT. Protein: CASSLGKANTEAFF.

This clonotype was seen only a few times. The chain has TRBV23-1 and TRBJ2-2; no reliable D call. Being an ORF, TRBV23-1 has a function that is uncertain. V lost 2 bases and J lost 2, with 12 bases in between. The CDR3 covers 16 residues. DNA for the CDR3: TGCGCCAGCAGTCAACCCTTGGGTTGTAACACCGGGGAGCTGTTTTTT. It is translated as CASSQPLGCNTGELFF.

This sequence joins TRBV2 and TRBJ2-6; D is possibly TRBD1 (5 bases). Germline V gene lookup returns CDR1 SNHLY and CDR2 FYNNEI. The CDR3 consists of 16 residues. The V end lost 2 bases, the J end lost 1 base, and 9 bases lay between the germline ends. CDR3 coding DNA: TGTGCCAGCAGTGAACGCCAGGGTTCTGGGGCCAACGTCCTGACTTTC. Translated: CASSERQGSGANVLTF. The full variable domain, with the rest looked up from reference TRBV2 and TRBJ2-6, is EPEVTQTPSHQVTQMGQEVILRCVPISNHLYFYWYRQILGQKVEFLVSFYNNEISEKSEIFDDQFSVERPDGSNFTLKIRSTKLEDSAMYFCASSERQGSGANVLTFGAGSRLTVL.

This clonotype was seen ten or more times. V is TRBV20-1 and J is TRBJ2-1; 14 nucleotides line up with TRBD2. The CDR3 is made up of 16 amino acids. Germline trimming cut 3 bases from V and 9 bases from J; bases unmatched to any gene: 10. Germline loops: CDR1 DFQATT, CDR2 SNEGSKA (reference sequence). CDR3 sequence (DNA): TGCAGTGCTAGGATTCGACTAGCGGGGGGGCCAAGTGAGCAGTTCTTC. Translation gives CSARIRLAGGPSEQFF.